The source of this T cell receptor (beta chain) is a study of T cell repertoires in cytomegalovirus infection. This clonotype was detected once. What it recognizes is unknown. In TCRdb, the reads were re-called with MiXCR into one record per CDR3 protein. Of about 470,000 distinct CDR3 sequences in the sample, 40% to 50% are singletons; the top ten hold about 39%. This receptor was identified in a human donor in good health (CMV status not recorded). Some clones in this sample may be carry-over from other donors' samples. Material: cultured PBMCs, obtained from culture after CMV antigen stimulation.

The CDR3 sequence: CASSSGLVVAREQYF. In DNA, the CDR3 is TGTGCCAGCAGCTCGGGACTAGTGGTAGCGCGGGAGCAGTACTTC. V and J are TRBV6-5 and TRBJ2-7; 8 bases line up with TRBD2. V was clipped by 6 bases and J by 7 bases; unmatched bases: 14. The CDR3 contains 15 residues. The V gene's germline CDR1 is MNHEY and CDR2 SVGAGI.